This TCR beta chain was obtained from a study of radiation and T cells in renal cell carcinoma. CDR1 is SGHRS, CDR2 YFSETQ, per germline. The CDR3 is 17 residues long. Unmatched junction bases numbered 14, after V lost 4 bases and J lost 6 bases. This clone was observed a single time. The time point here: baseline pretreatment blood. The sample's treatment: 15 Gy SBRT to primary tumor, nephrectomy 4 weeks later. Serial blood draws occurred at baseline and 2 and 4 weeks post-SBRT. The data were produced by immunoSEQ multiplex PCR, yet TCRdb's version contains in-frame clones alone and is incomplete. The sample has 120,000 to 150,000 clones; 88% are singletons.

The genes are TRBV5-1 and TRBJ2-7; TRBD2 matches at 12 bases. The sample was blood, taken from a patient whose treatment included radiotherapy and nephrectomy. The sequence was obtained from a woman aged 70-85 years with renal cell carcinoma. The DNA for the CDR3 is TGCGCCAGCAGCATATCTAGCGGGGGGGCCTTAAAACGCGAGCAGTACTTC. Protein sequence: CASSISSGGALKREQYF.